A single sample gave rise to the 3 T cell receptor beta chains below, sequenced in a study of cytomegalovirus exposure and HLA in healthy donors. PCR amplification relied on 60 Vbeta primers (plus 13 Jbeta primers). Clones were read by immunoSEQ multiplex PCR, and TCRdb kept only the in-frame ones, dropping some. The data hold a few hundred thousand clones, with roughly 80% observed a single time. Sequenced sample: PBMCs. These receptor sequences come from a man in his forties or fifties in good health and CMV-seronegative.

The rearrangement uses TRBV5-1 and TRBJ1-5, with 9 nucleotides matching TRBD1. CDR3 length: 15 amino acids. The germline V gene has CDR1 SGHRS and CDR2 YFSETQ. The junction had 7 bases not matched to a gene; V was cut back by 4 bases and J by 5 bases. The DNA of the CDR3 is TGCGCCAGCAGCCTCGGACAGGGGAGGCATCAGCCCCAGCATTTT. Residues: CASSLGQGRHQPQHF.

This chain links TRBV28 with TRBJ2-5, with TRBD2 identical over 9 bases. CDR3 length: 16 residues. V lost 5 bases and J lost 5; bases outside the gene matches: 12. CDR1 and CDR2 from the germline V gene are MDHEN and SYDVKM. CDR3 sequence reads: CASSPRVAGARETQYF. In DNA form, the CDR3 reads TGTGCCAGCAGTCCCCGGGTAGCGGGAGCAAGGGAGACCCAGTACTTC.

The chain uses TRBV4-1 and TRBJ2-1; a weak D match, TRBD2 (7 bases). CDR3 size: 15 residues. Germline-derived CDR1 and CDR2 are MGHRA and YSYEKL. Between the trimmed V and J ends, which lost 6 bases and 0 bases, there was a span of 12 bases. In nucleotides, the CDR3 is TGCGCCAGCAGGGGGGGCGGGAGCTCCTACAATGAGCAGTTCTTC. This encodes CASRGGGSSYNEQFF.